This TCR beta chain was recovered during a study of molecular identifiers for immune sequencing clone quantification. With listed TCR primers and previously described methods, bulk TCR libraries were prepared. TCRdb analysed the PCR reads with MiXCR anew, one entry per CDR3 protein. The table lists over 600,000 distinct CDR3 sequences, 20% of them singletons. This clonotype was seen repeatedly, ten times or more. The sequencing sample was made of naive CD8+ T cells from blood, with Jurkat cell RNA spiked in. Subset given: FACS-sorted CD8+CD4-CCR7+CD45RA+ naive T cells. The TCR originated in a human donor in good health. Some libraries in this study had Jurkat cell RNA spiked in.

The CDR3 loop is CASSSGGGWDTQYF. The CDR3 bases are TGTGCCAGCAGCTCCGGGGGGGGGTGGGATACGCAGTATTTT. The chain joins TRBV5-6 to TRBJ2-3, with TRBD2 matching over 8 bases. V gave up 3 bases and J gave up 6 bases; unmatched junction bases: 6. The CDR3 length is 14 residues. From germline, CDR1 is SGHDT and CDR2 YYEEEE.